Many counts were recorded for the clone carrying this T cell receptor (beta chain). Its antigen is not known. The sample comes from a study of identical twins. Study-wide results and limits: Zero-insertion analyses might be partly confounded by invariant T cells like MAIT and iNKT.

Every donor was a healthy Caucasian. Unique molecular identifiers were present on the cDNA, and a universal primer site came from template switching. TCRdb redid the calling of the 5' RACE reads with MiXCR, one entry per CDR3 protein. The sample carries roughly 710,000 distinct CDR3 sequences, 6.1% recorded once. V shed 4 bases and J shed 4 bases, with 10 bases lying between them. CDR3 size: 12 residues. Germline V gene lookup returns CDR1 DFQATT and CDR2 SNEGSKA (reference sequence). The sequence was collected from a man younger than 35 in good health. The sequenced material came from naive T cells sorted from blood. V usage is TRBV20-1 and J usage is TRBJ1-2, with D maybe TRBD1 (6 bases). DNA for the CDR3: TGCAGTGCTATAGCCAGGGGCTATGGCTACACCTTC. Encoded protein: CSAIARGYGYTF.